The clone carrying this T cell receptor (beta chain) came up a few times. No antigen is known for it. A TCRbeta library incorporating unique molecular identifiers was prepared. One entry per CDR3 protein results from TCRdb running MiXCR on the PCR reads. This table holds fewer than 250,000 distinct CDR3 sequences, under 9.5% found once. The CDR3 contains 14 residues. With 3 bases removed from V and 6 bases from J, the gap between germline ends came to 14 bases. These data originate in a study of T-cell reconstitution after alpha-beta-depleted transplantation in children. Study findings and constraints: Counts and diversity of T cells one year after transplant came mostly from newly produced T cells.

The TCR was taken from a male patient aged 10 to 17 who had a stem cell transplant for acute lymphoblastic leukemia, so the T cells may come from the graft donor. The specimen comprised PBMCs, mostly from graft donor cells, sampled 180 days after TCRalphabeta/CD19-depleted stem cell transplant. The chain carries TRBV23-1 and TRBJ1-1, with a possible D match to TRBD1 (6 bases). TRBV23-1 is an ORF, with its function uncertain. In DNA, the CDR3 is TGCGCCAGCAGTCATACCCGACAGGCTCCTGAAGCTTTCTTT. Translating gives CASSHTRQAPEAFF.